Included here is one T cell receptor (beta chain) sequence, with context. Antigen specificity is unknown. Germline V lookup: CDR1 SGDLS, CDR2 YYNGEE. The CDR3 is 14 amino acids. The V end lost 0 bases, the J end lost 4 bases, and 10 bases lay between the germline ends. This entry belongs to a study of neoadjuvant nivolumab and ipilimumab in lung cancer. Study-level points and caveats: TCR richness and clonality were higher in tumors than adjacent uninvolved lung. Blood richness before therapy tracked richness in tumors resected after neoadjuvant therapy.

Measured with immunoSEQ multiplex PCR; TCRdb has only the in-frame clones, and not every one. The data hold 30,000 or so clones, with 75% to 95% observed a single time. The material was peripheral blood, obtained after neoadjuvant nivolumab, alone or with ipilimumab, at or shortly before surgery. The receptor's source is an adult with non-small cell lung cancer. The V and J genes are TRBV9 and TRBJ1-1; weak D call: TRBD1 (5 bases). The CDR3 DNA follows: TGTGCCAGCAGCGTAGCCGCGGGGACCACTGAAGCTTTCTTT. It specifies CASSVAAGTTEAFF. Full variable domain (rest looked up from reference TRBV9 and TRBJ1-1): DSGVTQTPKHLITATGQRVTLRCSPRSGDLSVYWYQQSLDQGLQFLIQYYNGEERAKGNILERFSAQQFPDLHSELNLSSLELGDSALYFCASSVAAGTTEAFFGQGTRLTVV.